This T cell receptor beta chain appears in the sequencing data of a study of cytomegalovirus exposure and HLA in healthy donors. On this clone: Its specificity is not known.

The PCR had 60 Vbeta and 13 Jbeta primers. Generated by immunoSEQ multiplex PCR, the TCRdb table keeps only in-frame clones and is missing some. The top ten hold 7.8% of the sample, which has about 190,000 clones, more than 9.5% seen once. Broader study findings: HLA-A and HLA-B allele assignments for most subjects were reportedly predicted accurately using TCR beta sequences.

Sequenced: PBMCs. The TCR was taken from a man in his forties or fifties in good health and CMV-seropositive.

The CDR3 sequence is CASSLDGFEQFF. The CDR3 DNA is TGTGCCAGCAGCTTGGACGGGTTTGAGCAGTTCTTC. The rearrangement joins TRBV5-4 to TRBJ2-1; no reliable D call. Trimming pared 0 bases from V and 9 bases from J, leaving 7 bases between. CDR3 length: 12 amino acids. Germline CDR1 and CDR2: SGHNT and YYREEE (reference sequence).